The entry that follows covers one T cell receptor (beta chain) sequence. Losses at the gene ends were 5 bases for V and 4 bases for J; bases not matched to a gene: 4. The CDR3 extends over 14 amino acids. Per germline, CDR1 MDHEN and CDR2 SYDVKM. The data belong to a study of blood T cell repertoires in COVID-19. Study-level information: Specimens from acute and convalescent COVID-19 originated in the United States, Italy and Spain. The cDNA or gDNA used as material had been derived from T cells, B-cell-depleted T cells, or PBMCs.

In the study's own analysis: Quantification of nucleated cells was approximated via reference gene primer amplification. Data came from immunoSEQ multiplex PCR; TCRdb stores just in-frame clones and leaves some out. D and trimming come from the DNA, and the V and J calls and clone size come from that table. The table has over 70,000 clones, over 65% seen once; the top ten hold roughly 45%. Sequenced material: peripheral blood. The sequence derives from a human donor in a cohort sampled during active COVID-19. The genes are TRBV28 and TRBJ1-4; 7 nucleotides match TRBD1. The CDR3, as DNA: TGTGCCAGCAGTCAGGGGGGATATAATGAAAAACTGTTTTTT. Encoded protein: CASSQGGYNEKLFF.